This is a list of T cell receptor beta chains from one sample in a study of response to subunit inactivated influenza vaccine. MiXCR, applied by TCRdb to the RT-PCR reads, yields one record per CDR3 protein. The table has 700,000 to 900,000 distinct CDR3 sequences, around 20% seen once. The specimen comprised PBMCs from blood, sampled more than 4 days after vaccination. These receptor sequences come from a man aged 50 to 59 who received an inactivated influenza vaccine. CDR3s include the opening cysteine and the closing phenylalanine or tryptophan. The D gene is left open where the match is weak. Some rows have no size entry. The others give once, few or many, or a class for an expanded clone.

d_call: TRBD1; v_call: TRBV7-2; j_call: TRBJ1-4; clone_size: few; cdr3_aa: CASSLSGTGSEKLFF; cdr3_nt: TGTGCCAGCAGCCTATCCGGGACAGGGAGTGAAAAACTGTTTTTT
d_call: .; v_call: TRBV24-1; j_call: TRBJ2-1; clone_size: few; cdr3_aa: CATSDARQNEQFF; cdr3_nt: TGTGCCACCAGTGATGCACGACAGAATGAGCAGTTCTTC
d_call: .; v_call: TRBV12-3/TRBV12-4; j_call: TRBJ2-2; clone_size: .; cdr3_aa: CASSLKGFGGELFF; cdr3_nt: TGTGCCAGCAGTTTGAAGGGGTTTGGCGGGGAGCTGTTTTTT
d_call: .; v_call: TRBV20-1; j_call: TRBJ2-7; clone_size: few; cdr3_aa: CSARDLGGRLYEQYF; cdr3_nt: TGCAGTGCTAGAGACCTAGGGGGGAGACTCTACGAGCAGTACTTC
d_call: .; v_call: TRBV4-1; j_call: TRBJ1-5; clone_size: many; cdr3_aa: CASSQDQLLTGGGDQPQHF; cdr3_nt: TGCGCCAGCAGCCAAGATCAGTTGCTTACCGGAGGGGGTGACCAGCCCCAGCATTTT
d_call: TRBD1; v_call: TRBV5-6; j_call: TRBJ2-3; clone_size: .; cdr3_aa: CASSFVRTGIVNTQYF; cdr3_nt: TGTGCCAGCAGCTTTGTTCGGACAGGGATAGTTAATACGCAGTATTTT
d_call: TRBD1; v_call: TRBV5-1; j_call: TRBJ1-1; clone_size: .; cdr3_aa: CASSLSIGHYRGATEAFF; cdr3_nt: TGCGCCAGCAGCTTGTCGATTGGCCACTACAGGGGTGCCACTGAAGCTTTCTTT
d_call: .; v_call: TRBV29-1; j_call: TRBJ2-1; clone_size: .; cdr3_aa: CSVGELAVKFF; cdr3_nt: TGCAGCGTTGGGGAGTTGGCAGTGAAGTTCTTC
d_call: .; v_call: TRBV28; j_call: TRBJ2-7; clone_size: many; cdr3_aa: CASRTGHSYEQYF; cdr3_nt: TGTGCCAGCAGGACAGGCCATTCCTACGAGCAGTACTTC
d_call: .; v_call: TRBV24-1; j_call: TRBJ2-3; clone_size: few; cdr3_aa: CATSDLGPPTDTQYF; cdr3_nt: TGTGCCACCAGTGATTTGGGGCCGCCCACAGATACGCAGTATTTT
d_call: .; v_call: TRBV7-2; j_call: TRBJ2-1; clone_size: .; cdr3_aa: CASSILLSTGMEQFF; cdr3_nt: TGTGCCAGCAGCATACTCCTCTCTACAGGGATGGAGCAGTTCTTC
d_call: TRBD2; v_call: TRBV24-1; j_call: TRBJ2-3; clone_size: .; cdr3_aa: CATSETSASTDTQYF; cdr3_nt: TGTGCCACCAGTGAAACTAGCGCCAGCACAGATACGCAGTATTTT
d_call: .; v_call: TRBV24-1; j_call: TRBJ1-5; clone_size: many; cdr3_aa: CATSDLQGGIQHF; cdr3_nt: TGTGCCACCAGTGATTTGCAAGGGGGGATCCAGCATTTT
d_call: .; v_call: TRBV4-2; j_call: TRBJ1-1; clone_size: few; cdr3_aa: CASSQDPGNTEAFF; cdr3_nt: TGTGCCAGCAGCCAAGATCCTGGGAACACTGAAGCTTTCTTT